The T cell receptor (beta chain) under discussion was sequenced for a study of shared clonotypes between healthy human individuals. Germline V gene lookup returns CDR1 GTSNPN and CDR2 SVGIG (reference sequence). Trimming at V came to 3 bases and at J to 5 bases, leaving 5 bases not matched to a gene. CDR3 length equals 16 residues. Clones were read by immunoSEQ multiplex PCR, and TCRdb kept only the in-frame ones, dropping some. The sample yields about 2.3 million clones, about 92% seen once. Sequenced material: naive CD4+ T cells from PBMCs. Sample subset: CD45RA+ positively selected. The V call is TRBV30, the J call TRBJ2-1, with 15 bases fitting TRBD2. The TCR sequence derives from a man between 18 and 29 years old in good health. Some clones in this sample may be carry-over from other donors' samples. The CDR3 DNA follows: TGTGCCTGGAGGGCCGGACTAGCGGGAGGGGACAATGAGCAGTTCTTC. It encodes CAWRAGLAGGDNEQFF. The variable domain in full, with the rest retrieved from reference TRBV30 and TRBJ2-1, is SQTIHQWPATLVQPVGSPLSLECTVEGTSNPNLYWYRQAAGRGLQLLFYSVGIGQISSEVPQNLSASRPQDRQFILSSKKLLLSDSGFYLCAWRAGLAGGDNEQFFGPGTRLTVL.